The present T cell receptor (beta chain) was sequenced within a study of T cell responses to AZD1222 COVID-19 vaccine. This clone appeared a single time. Antigen unknown. Findings and limits, study-wide: Unmutated variant regions reportedly attract nearly half of all spike-specific TCRs.

Here immunoSEQ multiplex PCR was the method, and the copy in TCRdb shows in-frame clones only, minus some. The sample carries 110,000 to 150,000 clones, more than 85% recorded once. Germline V gives CDR1 DFQATT, CDR2 SNEGSKA (reference sequence). The V end lost 3 bases, the J end lost 2 bases, and 14 bases lay between the germline ends. The CDR3 loop spans 14 amino acids. The rearrangement joins TRBV20-1 to TRBJ2-7; D possibly corresponds to TRBD2 (5 bases). The receptor's source is an adult in good health. The starting material was peripheral blood, obtained on day 0 of AZD1222 vaccination. The CDR3 here is CSASLSSGTYEQYF. In nucleotides, the CDR3 is TGCAGTGCTAGTCTTTCCAGCGGTACCTACGAGCAGTACTTC.